This T cell receptor beta chain appears in the sequencing data of a study of T cell responses to AZD1222 COVID-19 vaccine. V shed 6 bases and J shed 0 bases, with 8 bases lying between them. The CDR3 covers 13 residues. The repertoire was sequenced with immunoSEQ multiplex PCR; TCRdb's copy has only in-frame clones and lacks some. The profile shows 150,000 to 200,000 clones, roughly nine tenths of them singletons. Second-dose timings of about 4 or about 12 weeks were pooled. The sequences come from peripheral blood, collected 28 days after the second AZD1222 dose. The V and J genes are TRBV12-3 or TRBV12-4 and TRBJ1-1; D possibly corresponds to TRBD1 (5 bases). The receptor was derived from an adult who received the AZD1222 COVID-19 vaccine. CDR3 residues: CASRRQMNTEAFF. The CDR3 DNA reads TGTGCCAGCAGGAGACAGATGAACACTGAAGCTTTCTTT.